Listed below are T cell receptor beta chains from one sample, sequenced in a study of tumor and adjacent non-tumor tissue in lung cancer. TCRdb re-derived calls from the multiplex PCR reads in MiXCR, one entry per CDR3 protein. The sample has 85,000 or so distinct CDR3 sequences, 76% seen once. The sequenced sample consisted of distant non-tumor lung tissue. Receptors were obtained from a woman between 50 and 59 years old with non-small cell lung cancer. CDR3s include the opening cysteine and the closing phenylalanine or tryptophan. Fields, in order: CDR3 length, V gene, clone size, D gene, J gene, CDR3 DNA, CDR3 protein. D genes are given only for firm matches. Only some rows state a clone size, as once, few, many or a class for expanded clones.

length: 17; V: TRBV5-1; size: many; D: TRBD2; J: TRBJ2-7; DNA: TGCGCCAGCAGCTCCCTGGGACTAGCAGACTCCCGGTCTGAGCAGTACTTC; CDR3: CASSSLGLADSRSEQYF
length: 15; V: TRBV4-2; size: -; D: -; J: TRBJ2-7; DNA: TGTGCCAGCAGCCAATACCAGATAGGGATCTACGAGCAGTACTTC; CDR3: CASSQYQIGIYEQYF
length: 13; V: TRBV29-1; size: many; D: -; J: TRBJ1-4; DNA: TGCAGCGTTCTCTCGGGGCTCGGTGAAAAACTGTTTTTT; CDR3: CSVLSGLGEKLFF
length: 14; V: TRBV6-6; size: many; D: -; J: TRBJ2-3; DNA: TGTGCCGGCACTGAAGACAGTACCACAAATACGCAGTATTTT; CDR3: CAGTEDSTTNTQYF
length: 13; V: TRBV20-1; size: -; D: -; J: TRBJ2-7; DNA: TGCAGTGCTAGAGAGACGGACTCCTACGGCCAGTACTTC; CDR3: CSARETDSYGQYF
length: 13; V: TRBV10-3; size: -; D: -; J: TRBJ2-7; DNA: TGTGTCGTCAGTGACCCGATCCGGAGAGAGCAGTACTTC; CDR3: CVVSDPIRREQYF
length: 14; V: TRBV28; size: -; D: -; J: TRBJ1-4; DNA: TGTACCAACAGTTTGTTTCAGCCTAATGAAAAACTGTTTTTT; CDR3: CTNSLFQPNEKLFF
length: 16; V: TRBV6-6; size: -; D: -; J: TRBJ1-2; DNA: TGTGCCAGCAGTTACGACGGCAGCCCGTACCCCTATGGCTATATCTTC; CDR3: CASSYDGSPYPYGYIF
length: 15; V: TRBV5-1; size: many; D: -; J: TRBJ1-1; DNA: TGCGCCAGCCTACCGGGCTTCATAGGGGACACTGAAGCTTTCTTT; CDR3: CASLPGFIGDTEAFF
length: 15; V: TRBV6-1; size: -; D: TRBD1; J: TRBJ2-2; DNA: TGTGCCAGCAGTGATATAGAGGGGGCGGTCGGGGAGTTGTTTTTT; CDR3: CASSDIEGAVGELFF
length: 13; V: TRBV6-2/TRBV6-3; size: few; D: -; J: TRBJ2-5; DNA: TGTGCCAGCAGTTACTTTCTCTGGGAGACCCAGTACTTC; CDR3: CASSYFLWETQYF
length: 14; V: TRBV5-4; size: -; D: -; J: TRBJ1-2; DNA: TGTGCCGGCAGCTTGCCGAGACAGGTCTATGGCTACACCTTC; CDR3: CAGSLPRQVYGYTF
length: 13; V: TRBV5-4; size: many; D: -; J: TRBJ1-1; DNA: TGTGCCAGCAGCTTGGCTGGGAACACTGAAGCTTTCTTT; CDR3: CASSLAGNTEAFF
length: 14; V: TRBV14; size: -; D: TRBD2; J: TRBJ2-7; DNA: TGTGCCAGCAGCCAAAGGACTAGAGGCTACGAGCAATACTTC; CDR3: CASSQRTRGYEQYF
length: 14; V: TRBV20-1; size: few; D: TRBD1; J: TRBJ2-7; DNA: TGCAGTGCTGCCGATGGGACAGATCAATCAGGGCAGTACTTC; CDR3: CSAADGTDQSGQYF
length: 15; V: TRBV10-3; size: -; D: -; J: TRBJ2-1; DNA: TGTGCCATCAGGGAAGGTGAGGGTCCCTACAATGAGCACTTCTTC; CDR3: CAIREGEGPYNEHFF
length: 14; V: TRBV12-3/TRBV12-4; size: -; D: TRBD1; J: TRBJ2-4; DNA: TGTGCTAGCAGGGGACAGGGGGGCAAACACATTCAGTACTTC; CDR3: CASRGQGGKHIQYF
length: 15; V: TRBV19; size: -; D: TRBD1; J: TRBJ1-1; DNA: TGTGCCAGTAGTAGCCTGGGACAGACGAGCACTGAAGCTTTCTTT; CDR3: CASSSLGQTSTEAFF
length: 15; V: TRBV11-2; size: -; D: TRBD1; J: TRBJ2-7; DNA: TGTGCTAGCAGCACAGGGACAGGGCCCACCAACGAGCAGTACTTC; CDR3: CASSTGTGPTNEQYF
length: 19; V: TRBV20-1; size: -; D: -; J: TRBJ1-3; DNA: TGCAGTGCCCCTAACTCGGGAGGTGAAGGGAGGATTACTGGAAACACCATATATTTT; CDR3: CSAPNSGGEGRITGNTIYF
length: 14; V: TRBV6-6; size: -; D: TRBD2; J: TRBJ2-3; DNA: TGTGCCAACACCCCGGGAGGACCGACAGATACGCAGTATTTT; CDR3: CANTPGGPTDTQYF
length: 16; V: TRBV24-1; size: -; D: -; J: TRBJ2-1; DNA: TGTGCCACCAGTGATACGCGAGGAAACTCCTACAATGAGCAGTTCTTC; CDR3: CATSDTRGNSYNEQFF
length: 15; V: TRBV29-1; size: -; D: -; J: TRBJ2-2; DNA: TGCAGCCTTGAAGAGGGGAGGCCGAGAACCGGGGAGCTGTTCTTT; CDR3: CSLEEGRPRTGELFF
length: 17; V: TRBV29-1; size: once; D: -; J: TRBJ2-5; DNA: TGCAGCGCTGAGGATCTCCGGGGGTGGGGTAGCGGAGAGACCCAGTACTTC; CDR3: CSAEDLRGWGSGETQYF
length: 15; V: TRBV2; size: -; D: -; J: TRBJ2-3; DNA: TGTGCCAGCAGTGAAGCGCCTTCTTTCACCGATACGCAGTATTTT; CDR3: CASSEAPSFTDTQYF
length: 13; V: TRBV29-1; size: -; D: -; J: TRBJ1-1; DNA: TGCAGCGTTGAACGGTTTTCTAAGACTGAAGCTTCCTTT; CDR3: CSVERFSKTEASF
length: 16; V: TRBV7-2; size: -; D: -; J: TRBJ2-1; DNA: TGTGCCAGCAGCTTATCCATGGCGGAGAGGGCCAATGAGCAGTTCTTC; CDR3: CASSLSMAERANEQFF
length: 17; V: TRBV6-5; size: -; D: TRBD2; J: TRBJ2-7; DNA: TGTGCCAGCATTAGTGCTATGACTAGCAGGGTTCCCTACGAGCAGTACTTC; CDR3: CASISAMTSRVPYEQYF
length: 14; V: TRBV12-5; size: -; D: -; J: TRBJ1-1; DNA: TGTGCTAGTGGTTTGCACGGGTGTTATACTGAAGCTTTCTTT; CDR3: CASGLHGCYTEAFF
length: 12; V: TRBV12-3/TRBV12-4; size: many; D: -; J: TRBJ1-2; DNA: TGTGCCAGCAGTTTTACAGGGAGTGGCTACACCTTC; CDR3: CASSFTGSGYTF
length: 14; V: TRBV4-1; size: -; D: TRBD1; J: TRBJ1-6; DNA: TGCACCAGCAGCCCCGGGACAGGGAATTCAGCCCTCCACTTT; CDR3: CTSSPGTGNSALHF
length: 14; V: TRBV11-2; size: once; D: -; J: TRBJ2-3; DNA: TGTATCAGCAGCTTAGGCTCGAGAGTAGATACGCTGTATTTT; CDR3: CISSLGSRVDTLYF
length: 14; V: TRBV7-2; size: few; D: -; J: TRBJ2-3; DNA: TGTGCCAGCAGCTTAATGACGGGGGTGGATACGCAGTATTTT; CDR3: CASSLMTGVDTQYF